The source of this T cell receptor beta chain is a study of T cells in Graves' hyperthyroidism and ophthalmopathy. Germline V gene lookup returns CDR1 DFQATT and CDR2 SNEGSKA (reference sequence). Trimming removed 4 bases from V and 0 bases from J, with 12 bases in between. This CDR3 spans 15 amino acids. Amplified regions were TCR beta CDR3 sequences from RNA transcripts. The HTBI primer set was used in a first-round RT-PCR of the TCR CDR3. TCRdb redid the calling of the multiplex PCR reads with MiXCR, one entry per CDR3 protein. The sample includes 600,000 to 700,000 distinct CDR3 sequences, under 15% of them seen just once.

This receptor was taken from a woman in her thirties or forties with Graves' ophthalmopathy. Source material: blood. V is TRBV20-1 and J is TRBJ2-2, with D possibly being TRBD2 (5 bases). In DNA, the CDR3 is TGCAGTGCTACAAGGGTTAGCGCGAACACCGGGGAGCTGTTTTTT. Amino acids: CSATRVSANTGELFF.